These 28 T cell receptor beta chains were sequenced from one sample in a study of T cell responses to AZD1222 COVID-19 vaccine. The protocol was immunoSEQ multiplex PCR, while the TCRdb copy is restricted to in-frame clones and leaves out a portion. The sample lists more than 250,000 clones, approximately 95% seen once, with about 0.5% in the top ten. The sample in question was peripheral blood, obtained on day 0 of AZD1222 vaccination. These receptors originate from an adult in good health.

V and J are TRBV5-6 and TRBJ1-4; D remains ambiguous. The length of the CDR3 is 13 residues. V lost 4 bases, J lost 7 bases, and 11 bases lay in between. CDR1 is SGHDT, CDR2 YYEEEE, per germline. CDR3 sequence reads: CASSDRWGEKLFF. For the CDR3, the DNA is TGTGCCAGCAGCGATCGTTGGGGTGAAAAACTGTTTTTT.

CDR3 sequence: CASSEGFWGLNTEAFF. Here the CDR3 DNA reads TGTGCCAGCAGTGAAGGATTCTGGGGGCTGAACACTGAAGCTTTCTTT. The chain uses TRBV6-1 and TRBJ1-1; D is perhaps TRBD1 (6 bases). Trimming took off 1 base at V and 0 bases at J, with 12 bases between the two ends. CDR3 length: 16 amino acids. CDR1 is MNHNS, CDR2 SASEGT, per germline.

This chain uses TRBV2 with TRBJ2-7; 10 positions agree with TRBD1. The CDR3 sequence is 13 residues long. Per germline, CDR1 SNHLY and CDR2 FYNNEI. Trimming took 9 bases from V and 9 from J; bases not matched to a gene: 11. The CDR3 coding sequence is TGTGCCAGTTCCGGGACAGGGGCCCCCGGGCAGTACTTC. Residues: CASSGTGAPGQYF.

The chain is built from TRBV28 and TRBJ1-2; 8 positions agree with TRBD1. This CDR3 region has 14 residues. Trimming cost V 8 bases and J 5 bases; bases outside gene matches: 10. The germline V gene has CDR1 MDHEN and CDR2 SYDVKM. DNA of the CDR3: TGTGCCAGCGGACTTGTGACAGGGGTGTATGGCTACACCTTC. As protein: CASGLVTGVYGYTF.

This clone was counted once. The genes are TRBV5-4 and TRBJ2-5; 8 positions agree with TRBD2. The germline gives CDR1 SGHNT, CDR2 YYREEE (reference sequence). The CDR3 is made up of 15 amino acids. Unmatched junction bases numbered 11, after V lost 3 bases and J lost 7 bases. The CDR3 DNA follows: TGTGCCAGCAGCTCCCCCGGGACTAGACCCGGGACCCAGTACTTC. Translating gives CASSSPGTRPGTQYF.

The chain combines TRBV28 with TRBJ2-7; TRBD2 agrees at 7 bases. Trimming cost V 11 bases and J 1 base; bases outside gene matches: 8. Germline V CDR1 and CDR2: MDHEN, SYDVKM. This CDR3 comprises 13 residues. The CDR3 DNA is TGTGCCGGCGGGACTACAGATTCCTACGAGCAGTACTTC. It encodes CAGGTTDSYEQYF.

The chain is built from TRBV28 and TRBJ1-3; 7 bases align to TRBD1. Germline loops: CDR1 MDHEN, CDR2 SYDVKM. Trimming cost V 4 bases and J 2 bases; bases outside gene matches: 5. The CDR3 runs 15 residues. CDR3 sequence (DNA): TGTGCCAGCAGTTCCGGACAGGTTCCTGGAAACACCATATATTTT. Translated: CASSSGQVPGNTIYF.

The chain joins TRBV5-1 to TRBJ2-7, with 8 bases aligning to TRBD1. The trim removed 4 bases at V and 8 bases at J, leaving 8 bases unmatched. CDR1 is SGHRS, CDR2 YFSETQ, per germline. The CDR3 extends over 13 amino acids. In DNA, the CDR3 is TGCGCCAGCAGCGCCGGACAGGGTTTCAAGCAGTACTTC. The encoded protein is CASSAGQGFKQYF.

The chain is built from TRBV25-1 and TRBJ1-1; D gene uncertain. Deletions cut 1 base from V and 11 bases from J, with 14 bases between. CDR1 and CDR2 (germline): MGHDK, SYGVNS. The CDR3 spans 13 residues. The CDR3: CASSEFTETYAFF. DNA for the CDR3: TGTGCCAGCAGTGAATTTACAGAGACTTATGCTTTCTTT.

J is TRBJ2-1 and V is TRBV15; 9 bases map to TRBD1. CDR1 LNHNV and CDR2 YYDKDF come from the germline V gene (reference sequence). The CDR3 spans 16 residues. With 4 bases clipped from V and 7 bases from J, the junction kept 11 bases outside the gene matches. The CDR3 sequence: CATSNLGQGLANEQFF. CDR3 nucleotide sequence: TGTGCCACCAGCAACCTCGGACAGGGGCTCGCAAATGAGCAGTTCTTC. Complete variable domain (other parts from reference TRBV15 and TRBJ2-1): DAMVIQNPRYQVTQFGKPVTLSCSQTLNHNVMYWYQQKSSQAPKLLFHYYDKDFNNEADTPDNFQSRRPNTSFCFLDIRSPGLGDTAMYLCATSNLGQGLANEQFFGPGTRLTVL.

The rearrangement links TRBV28 to TRBJ1-5; D unresolved. With 6 bases removed from V and 6 bases from J, the gap between germline ends came to 18 bases. Per the germline V gene, CDR1 is MDHEN and CDR2 is SYDVKM. The CDR3 totals 15 residues. Here the CDR3 reads CASRGGPVRSQPQHF. CDR3 DNA sequence: TGTGCCAGCAGGGGCGGCCCGGTGCGTAGTCAGCCCCAGCATTTT.

The chain is built from TRBV6-5 and TRBJ2-2; D is uncertain. The CDR3 is made up of 12 amino acids. Germline assignment: CDR1 MNHEY and CDR2 SVGAGI. V dropped 4 bases and J dropped 6 bases, with 6 bases sitting between them. CDR3 in amino acids: CASSSGAGELFF. The CDR3 coding sequence is TGTGCCAGCAGTTCCGGAGCCGGGGAGCTGTTTTTT.

This sequence joins TRBV4-3 and TRBJ1-1; D perhaps matches TRBD1 (5 bases). Germline CDR1 LGHNA, CDR2 YSLEER. V shed 3 bases and J shed 3 bases, with 11 bases lying between them. CDR3 length: 14 amino acids. This CDR3 reads CASSQGVWDTEAFF. The CDR3 nucleotides read TGCGCCAGCAGCCAGGGGGTATGGGACACTGAAGCTTTCTTT.

The chain uses TRBV3-1 (or the pseudogene TRBV3-2) and TRBJ1-6; perhaps TRBD1 as D (5 bases). The ends were cut back, 5 bases at V and 6 bases at J, with 14 bases in the middle. The CDR3 is made up of 15 amino acids. From germline, CDR1 is LGHDT and CDR2 YNNKEL (reference sequence). CDR3 nucleotides: TGTGCCAGCAGCGACATGGACACTTCTAATTCACCCCTCCACTTT. This sequence encodes CASSDMDTSNSPLHF.

The rearrangement uses TRBV4-1 and TRBJ2-7; the D gene could be TRBD1 or TRBD2 (6 bases each). This CDR3 region has 15 residues. V was pared by 0 bases and J by 5 bases, with 14 bases between. Germline V gene lookup returns CDR1 MGHRA and CDR2 YSYEKL. CDR3 nucleotide sequence: TGCGCCAGCAGCCAAGATGCCAGGGGAGGAAACGAGCAGTACTTC. This sequence encodes CASSQDARGGNEQYF.

The chain links TRBV4-1 to TRBJ2-7; 9 bases are shared with TRBD1. The CDR3 contains 15 residues. Germline loops: CDR1 MGHRA, CDR2 YSYEKL. V trimming: 0 bases; J trimming: 5 bases; junction bases outside the gene matches: 5. The CDR3 DNA reads as TGCGCCAGCAGCCAAGAAGGGGACAGGGTAAACGAGCAGTACTTC. This translates into CASSQEGDRVNEQYF.

In DNA, the CDR3 is TGTGCCAGCAGCTTAGGGACAGGGGGTACAGATACGCAGTATTTT. This translates into CASSLGTGGTDTQYF. V and J are TRBV11-2 and TRBJ2-3; 10 bases agree with TRBD1. J lost 3 bases, V lost 1 base, and 1 base had no gene match. Germline V CDR1 and CDR2: SGHAT, FQNNGV. This CDR3 spans 15 amino acids.

The V gene is TRBV20-1, the J gene TRBJ1-5; 7 nucleotides match TRBD1. V shed 3 bases, J shed 6 bases, and the junction held 8 bases outside the gene matches. Germline V lookup: CDR1 DFQATT, CDR2 SNEGSKA (reference sequence). The CDR3 sequence is 14 residues long. The CDR3 is CSASGTGDGQPQHF. DNA for the CDR3: TGCAGTGCTAGTGGCACAGGGGATGGTCAGCCCCAGCATTTT.

The rearrangement uses TRBV7-9 and TRBJ1-4; D perhaps matches TRBD1 (5 bases). The CDR3 contains 15 residues. V was trimmed by 5 bases and J by 5 bases, leaving 15 bases between them. Germline CDR1 is SEHNR and CDR2 is FQNEAQ (reference sequence). CDR3 sequence reads: CASSPGTLRNEKLFF. Written as DNA, the CDR3 is TGTGCCAGCAGCCCCGGGACCCTACGAAATGAAAAACTGTTTTTT. The complete variable domain, with remaining parts taken from reference TRBV7-9 and TRBJ1-4, reads DTGVSQNPRHKITKRGQNVTFRCDPISEHNRLYWYRQTLGQGPEFLTYFQNEAQLEKSRLLSDRFSAERPKGSFSTLEIQRTEQGDSAMYLCASSPGTLRNEKLFFGSGTQLSVL.

This chain joins TRBV7-2 and TRBJ1-5; 9 nucleotides line up with TRBD1. The CDR3 has 15 amino acids. The V gene end was trimmed by 3 bases and the J gene end by 4 bases; junction bases not matched to a gene: 4. Looked up from germline, CDR1 is SGHTA and CDR2 is FQGNSA. The CDR3 here is CASSLGQGWNQPQHF. CDR3 coding DNA: TGTGCCAGCAGCTTGGGACAGGGTTGGAATCAGCCCCAGCATTTT. The whole variable domain, filled in from reference TRBV7-2 and TRBJ1-5, reads GAGVSQSPSNKVTEKGKDVELRCDPISGHTALYWYRQSLGQGLEFLIYFQGNSAPDKSGLPSDRFSAERTGGSVSTLTIQRTQQEDSAVYLCASSLGQGWNQPQHFGDGTRLSIL.

V usage is TRBV4-1 and J usage is TRBJ1-5; D might be TRBD1 (5 bases). Trimming stripped 1 base from V and 2 bases from J, with 9 bases between. The CDR3 has 15 amino acids. Germline V gene data show CDR1 as MGHRA and CDR2 as YSYEKL. The CDR3 DNA reads TGCGCCAGCAGCCAAGTGTTAGGGGGCAATCAGCCCCAGCATTTT. This encodes CASSQVLGGNQPQHF.

The chain couples TRBV7-9 to TRBJ2-7, with 11 bases fitting TRBD2. There are 15 residues in the CDR3. The trim removed 0 bases at V and 6 bases at J, leaving 4 bases unmatched. Germline V CDR1 and CDR2: SEHNR, FQNEAQ (reference sequence). CDR3 bases: TGTGCCAGCAGCTTAGCGCTAGCGGGGGGTAGCGAGCAGTACTTC. This encodes CASSLALAGGSEQYF.

The chain joins TRBV24-1 to TRBJ2-5; D gene unclear. Trimming stripped 1 base from V and 5 bases from J, with 10 bases between. The CDR3 is 14 amino acids. CDR1 is KGHDR, CDR2 SFDVKD, per germline. CDR3 loop: CATSDFSGVETQYF. The DNA for the CDR3 is TGTGCCACCAGTGATTTCTCAGGTGTGGAGACCCAGTACTTC.

The chain has TRBV19 and TRBJ2-2; weak D call: TRBD2 (5 bases). The V gene lost 7 bases and the J gene lost 4 bases, with 10 bases spanning the gap. Germline lookup yields CDR1 LNHDA and CDR2 SQIVND (reference sequence). The CDR3 runs 13 residues. The CDR3 DNA reads as TGTGCCAGTACCGGTGGGAGCACCGGGGAGCTGTTTTTT. Translating gives CASTGGSTGELFF.

The chain uses TRBV27 and TRBJ1-5; TRBD1 agrees at 9 bases. J was trimmed by 0 bases and V by 0 bases; bases with no gene match: 6. The germline gives CDR1 MNHEY, CDR2 SMNVEV (reference sequence). CDR3 length: 18 residues. CDR3 loop: CASSLSPNRGLSNQPQHF. As DNA, the CDR3 is TGTGCCAGCAGTTTATCACCCAACAGGGGGCTTAGCAATCAGCCCCAGCATTTT.

The V call is TRBV15, the J call TRBJ1-2; D gene uncertain. The CDR3 length is 12 residues. Germline V gives CDR1 LNHNV, CDR2 YYDKDF (reference sequence). V was shortened by 0 bases and J by 4 bases, with 3 bases between the two germline ends. The DNA of the CDR3 is TGTGCCACCAGCAGAGAGTCCTATGGCTACACCTTC. Protein: CATSRESYGYTF.

V gene TRBV6-5 combines with J gene TRBJ1-3, with D unclear. Looked up from germline, CDR1 is MNHEY and CDR2 is SVGAGI. V lost 10 bases and J lost 1, with 11 bases in between. The CDR3 runs 13 residues. CDR3 in DNA: TGTGCCACCCTGAGGAAGTCTGGAAACACCATATATTTT. Its protein product is CATLRKSGNTIYF.

The rearrangement links TRBV2 to TRBJ1-3; the D gene is possibly TRBD1 (6 bases). Trimming took 4 bases from V and 4 from J, leaving 14 bases between them. CDR1 is SNHLY and CDR2 is FYNNEI in the germline V gene. The CDR3 runs to 15 residues. CDR3 coding DNA: TGTGCCAGCAGTGGTGAAATCAGGGGCGGAAACACCATATATTTT. Its protein is CASSGEIRGGNTIYF.